The sequence of this T cell receptor (beta chain) was determined in a study of post-analysis software for immune sequencing data. Study background: Included courses were relapsing-remitting and secondary progressive multiple sclerosis; progressive-relapsing multiple sclerosis was also included.

V trimming: 3 bases; J trimming: 4 bases; junction bases outside the gene matches: 4. The CDR3 sequence is 15 residues long. Germline-derived CDR1 and CDR2 are SGHNT and YENEEA. Unique molecular identifiers were built into the TCR beta cDNA libraries. T cells numbering roughly 0.85 to 11 million gave rise to 500,000 or so cDNA molecules. TCRdb re-called the PCR reads with MiXCR, one entry per CDR3 protein. The repertoire has roughly 700,000 distinct CDR3 sequences, about 32% of them found once; the top ten carry 0.56%. Study observations and caveats: There was significantly lower normalized Chao1 diversity in multiple sclerosis patients than in controls. Relative to controls, patients had about 5 TRBV segments at higher frequency, with TRBV5-6, TRBV5-1 and TRBV20-1 among these.

Comments on this clonotype: Its specificity is unknown.

The chain carries TRBV11-3 and TRBJ2-3; TRBD2 matches 10 bases. Sequencing input: blood. This clonotype originated in a girl aged 10 to 17 with multiple sclerosis. CDR3 residues: CASSFRAGGPDTQYF. DNA of the CDR3: TGTGCCAGCAGCTTCAGAGCGGGGGGGCCAGATACGCAGTATTTT.